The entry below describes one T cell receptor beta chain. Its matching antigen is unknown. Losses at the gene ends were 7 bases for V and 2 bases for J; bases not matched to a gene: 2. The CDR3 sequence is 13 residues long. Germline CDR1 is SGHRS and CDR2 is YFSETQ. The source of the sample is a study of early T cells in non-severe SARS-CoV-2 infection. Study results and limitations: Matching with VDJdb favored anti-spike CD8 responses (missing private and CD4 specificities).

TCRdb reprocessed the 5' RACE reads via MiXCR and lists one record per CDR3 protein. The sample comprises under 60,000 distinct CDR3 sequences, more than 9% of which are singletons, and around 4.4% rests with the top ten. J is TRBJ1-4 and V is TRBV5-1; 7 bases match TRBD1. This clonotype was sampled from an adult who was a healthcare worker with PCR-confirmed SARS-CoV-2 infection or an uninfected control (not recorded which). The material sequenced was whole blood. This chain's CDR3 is CASSTGTNEKLFF. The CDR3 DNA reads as TGCGCCAGCTCGACAGGGACTAATGAAAAACTGTTTTTT.